The sequence of this T cell receptor beta chain was determined in a study of cytomegalovirus exposure and HLA in healthy donors. 13 Jbeta primers and 60 Vbeta primers were used for the PCR. The table came from immunoSEQ multiplex PCR; TCRdb's copy has only in-frame clones and leaves some out. The sample has about 150,000 clones, 70% to 85% seen once. Findings of the study overall: Later work found that TCR association rates differed between HLA loci; DRB1 had the most and HLA-C the fewest.

V was shortened by 6 bases and J by 1 base, with 21 bases between the two germline ends. This CDR3 comprises 17 residues. The germline V gene encodes CDR1 KGHSH and CDR2 LQKENI. Notes on this clone: Its specificity is not known.

The material sequenced was PBMCs. This receptor was identified in a woman aged 50 to 60 in good health and CMV-seropositive. The genes are TRBV18 and TRBJ1-1, with D possibly being TRBD1 (6 bases). Here the CDR3 DNA reads TGTGCCAGCTCTTTCCTCGGACAGAGTCATCAGAACACTGAAGCTTTCTTT. Encoded protein: CASSFLGQSHQNTEAFF.